A selection of T cell receptor beta chains follows, all from one sample in a study of spatial heterogeneity in lung cancer. MiXCR, run by TCRdb on the 5' RACE reads, gives a single entry per CDR3 protein. The sample includes around 89,000 distinct CDR3 sequences, around 12% seen only once; the top ten take 35% to 45%. The specimen was PBMCs, collected at surgery. The origin of the receptors is a male donor with early-stage non-small cell lung cancer. The CDR3 runs from the conserved cysteine through the conserved F or W.

V gene	J gene	CDR3 protein
TRBV27	TRBJ1-2	CASSFSRNYGYTF
TRBV12-3/TRBV12-4	TRBJ2-3	CASGPGLERGTQYF
TRBV7-2	TRBJ2-5	CASSPIAGAIGTQYF
TRBV6-1	TRBJ2-2	CASSVDPNTGELFF
TRBV7-2	TRBJ2-1	CASSLVRTSQEQFF
TRBV5-6	TRBJ2-5	CASRPPGRNIQETQYF
TRBV10-3	TRBJ1-1	CAINGALNTEAFF
TRBV10-3	TRBJ1-5	CAVSGQSDQPQHF
TRBV20-1	TRBJ1-3	CSARKGGELRSGNTIYF
TRBV27	TRBJ2-2	CASSSDGANTGELFF
TRBV20-1	TRBJ2-7	CSARDYEQYF
TRBV5-1	TRBJ2-6	CASSPGLLASGANVLTF
TRBV20-1	TRBJ1-6	CSAGGQGYNSPLHF
TRBV4-3	TRBJ2-3	CASSPSSGGDTQYF
TRBV19	TRBJ2-5	CASSMEGPQETQYF
TRBV3-1	TRBJ2-3	CASSPIAGWKTDTQYF
TRBV24-1	TRBJ2-4	CATSDALRDGKNIQYF
TRBV5-1	TRBJ1-4	CASSLDFEKLFF
TRBV5-5	TRBJ2-3	CASSVHIRTDTQYF
TRBV2	TRBJ2-2	CASRGAGGQITGELFF
TRBV12-3/TRBV12-4	TRBJ2-7	CASSFRSGNEQYF
TRBV11-3	TRBJ2-1	CASSFRGLDYNEQFF
TRBV28	TRBJ1-5	CASSPVQGANQPQHF
TRBV4-3	TRBJ2-3	CASSQDSSGATDTQYF
TRBV6-2/TRBV6-3	TRBJ1-2	CASRLDRVNGYTF
TRBV7-2	TRBJ2-7	CASSLESQYYEQYF
TRBV18	TRBJ2-3	CASSPDRVDTQYF
TRBV29-1	TRBJ1-3	CSVGTGENTIYF
TRBV20-1	TRBJ2-7	CSASGRWYEQYF
TRBV7-2	TRBJ1-1	CASSLGQGLDTEAFF
TRBV7-9	TRBJ2-5	CASSPRSTGRSETQYF
TRBV15	TRBJ2-1	CATSPRREAYNEQFF
TRBV7-3	TRBJ2-3	CASSPPRGETDTQYF
TRBV24-1	TRBJ1-1	CATSDFLNTEAFF
TRBV5-1	TRBJ1-3	CASSLESTGNTIYF